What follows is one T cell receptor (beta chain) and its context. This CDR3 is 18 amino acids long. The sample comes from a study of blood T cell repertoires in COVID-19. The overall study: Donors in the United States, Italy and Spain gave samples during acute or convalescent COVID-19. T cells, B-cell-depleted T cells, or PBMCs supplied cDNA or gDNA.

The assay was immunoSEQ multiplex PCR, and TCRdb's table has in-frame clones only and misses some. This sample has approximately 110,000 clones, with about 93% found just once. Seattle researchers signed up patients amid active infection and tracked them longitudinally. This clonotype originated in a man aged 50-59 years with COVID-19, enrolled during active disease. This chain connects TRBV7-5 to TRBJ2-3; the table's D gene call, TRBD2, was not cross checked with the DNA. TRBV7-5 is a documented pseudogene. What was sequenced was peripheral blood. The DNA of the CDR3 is TGTGTCAGAAGCTTAGGGTCTAGCGGGCTCTGGGGCACAGATACGCAGTATTTT. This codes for CVRSLGSSGLWGTDTQYF.